Listed below are T cell receptor beta chains from one sample, sequenced in a study of blood T cell repertoires in COVID-19. TCRdb's table, derived via immunoSEQ multiplex PCR, lists solely in-frame clones and lacks some. The repertoire holds around 77,000 clones, with 90% as singletons. Sequencing was performed on peripheral blood. These receptors were obtained from a woman of 80 years or more with active or convalescent COVID-19. Each CDR3 is given with its conserved first and last residue. The order of the fields is clone size, D gene, V gene, J gene, CDR3 protein, CDR3 DNA. The D gene is left open where the match is weak. A row's size may be missing; if present it is once, few, many or a size class.

>few|-|TRBV23-1|TRBJ1-2
CASSPPPWRNYGYTF
TGCGCCAGCAGCCCCCCCCCATGGAGAAACTATGGCTACACCTTC
>-|TRBD1|TRBV28|TRBJ1-5
CASTLGQGKSNQPQHF
TGTGCCAGCACCCTTGGACAGGGGAAAAGCAATCAGCCCCAGCATTTT
>-|-|TRBV12-3/TRBV12-4|TRBJ1-1
CASSLTGRAEAFF
TGTGCCAGCAGTTTAACGGGCAGGGCGGAAGCTTTCTTT
>-|-|TRBV27|TRBJ1-6
CASSTGRMVSPLHF
TGTGCCAGCAGCACAGGGAGAATGGTTTCACCCCTCCACTTT
>-|TRBD1|TRBV6-5|TRBJ1-6
CASSEDRDSPLHF
TGTGCCAGCAGCGAGGACAGGGATTCACCCCTCCACTTT
>-|-|TRBV6-1|TRBJ1-4
CASSEFSEKLFF
TGTGCCAGCAGTGAATTCAGTGAAAAACTGTTTTTT
>-|TRBD2|TRBV30|TRBJ2-5
CAWSVLAGGGQETQYF
TGTGCCTGGAGTGTCTTAGCGGGGGGGGGTCAAGAGACCCAGTACTTC
>-|-|TRBV20-1|TRBJ2-3
CSASTTHSTDTQYF
TGCAGTGCTAGTACAACGCATAGCACAGATACGCAGTATTTT
>-|TRBD1|TRBV19|TRBJ1-5
CASSPGTGHDQPQHF
TGTGCCAGTAGCCCCGGGACAGGGCACGATCAGCCCCAGCATTTT
>-|-|TRBV6-6|TRBJ1-4
CASSRRAGTKVNEKLFF
TGTGCCAGCAGTCGCCGTGCCGGGACAAAGGTTAATGAAAAACTGTTTTTT
>-|-|TRBV6-1|TRBJ1-1
CASSEQGFPDTEAFF
TGTGCCAGCAGTGAACAGGGATTTCCCGACACTGAAGCTTTCTTT
>-|TRBD1|TRBV27|TRBJ2-2
CASRPRQGATGELFF
TGTGCCAGCAGACCAAGACAGGGGGCAACCGGGGAGCTGTTTTTT
>-|-|TRBV9|TRBJ1-2
CASSAEDRSLNYGYTF
TGTGCCAGCAGCGCGGAAGACAGGAGCCTTAACTATGGCTACACCTTC
>-|TRBD1|TRBV5-6|TRBJ1-5
CASSPQGAGNQPQHF
TGTGCCAGCAGCCCACAGGGGGCTGGCAATCAGCCCCAGCATTTT
>-|TRBD2|TRBV7-2|TRBJ2-7
CASSPYGSGGRNEQYF
TGTGCCAGCAGCCCATACGGGAGCGGGGGGAGGAACGAGCAGTACTTC
>-|-|TRBV21-1|TRBJ1-5
CARAPGGQPQHF
TGTGCCAGGGCCCCGGGGGGTCAGCCCCAGCATTTT
>-|TRBD1|TRBV6-5|TRBJ1-1
CASSYSGQVRAFF
TGTGCCAGCAGTTACTCGGGACAGGTTAGGGCTTTCTTT
>once|-|TRBV29-1|TRBJ2-5
CSAPNGVETQYF
TGCAGCGCACCCAACGGGGTAGAGACCCAGTACTTC
>-|TRBD1|TRBV27|TRBJ1-2
CASSLSQHLTGGGYTF
TGTGCCAGCAGTTTATCCCAACATCTCACAGGGGGTGGCTACACCTTC
>-|TRBD1|TRBV6-2/TRBV6-3|TRBJ1-1
CASSNRQGGTEAFF
TGTGCCAGCAGTAACCGACAGGGAGGCACTGAAGCTTTCTTT
>-|-|TRBV2|TRBJ1-1
CASSEQPVLAFF
TGTGCCAGCAGTGAACAACCGGTGTTGGCTTTCTTT
>-|TRBD2|TRBV6-1|TRBJ2-1
CASSASGTSGGASYNEQFF
TGTGCCAGCAGTGCCAGCGGGACTAGCGGGGGGGCCTCCTACAATGAGCAGTTCTTC
>-|-|TRBV6-5|TRBJ1-5
CASNSISGQPQHF
TGTGCCAGTAACAGCATTTCAGGTCAGCCCCAGCATTTT
>few|-|TRBV28|TRBJ1-1
CASIYGWMAFF
TGTGCCAGCATTTACGGGTGGATGGCTTTCTTT
>once|TRBD2|TRBV5-1|TRBJ2-1
CASSLLTSGGNEQFF
TGCGCCAGCAGCTTATTAACTAGCGGGGGGAATGAGCAGTTCTTC
>-|-|TRBV5-1|TRBJ2-5
CASSLSAGSLQETQYF
TGCGCCAGCAGCTTGTCGGCGGGGTCGCTCCAAGAGACCCAGTACTTC
>-|TRBD1|TRBV9|TRBJ2-6
CASSRQGPISGANVLTF
TGTGCCAGCAGTAGACAGGGGCCCATCTCCGGGGCCAACGTCCTGACTTTC
>-|-|TRBV5-8|TRBJ1-4
CASSAAGPLGEKLFF
TGTGCCAGCAGCGCCGCGGGCCCCCTCGGGGAAAAACTGTTTTTT
>-|-|TRBV29-1|TRBJ2-6
CSVTTGSGANVLTF
TGCAGCGTGACTACGGGCTCTGGGGCCAACGTCCTGACTTTC
>-|TRBD2|TRBV28|TRBJ2-5
CASTPERWGGSETQYF
TGTGCCAGCACCCCAGAGCGGTGGGGGGGGTCGGAGACCCAGTACTTC
>-|-|TRBV29-1|TRBJ1-2
CSVEDETWSEGIGSYGYTF
TGCAGCGTTGAAGACGAGACTTGGAGTGAGGGAATAGGAAGCTATGGCTACACCTTC
>once|TRBD1|TRBV4-1|TRBJ2-1
CASSHDRAEQFF
TGCGCCAGCAGCCATGACAGGGCGGAGCAGTTCTTC
>-|TRBD1|TRBV4-3|TRBJ1-1
CASSPLPGQGGTEAFF
TGCGCCAGCAGCCCTCTCCCGGGACAGGGGGGCACTGAAGCTTTCTTT
>-|-|TRBV30|TRBJ1-5
CAWNAGGNQPQHF
TGTGCCTGGAATGCAGGGGGCAATCAGCCCCAGCATTTT
>-|-|TRBV6-5|TRBJ1-2
CASSSRSNYGYTF
TGTGCCAGCAGTTCCAGGTCTAACTATGGCTACACCTTC
>-|-|TRBV27|TRBJ2-3
CASSLSSSSTQYF
TGTGCCAGCAGTTTATCCTCTAGCAGTACGCAGTATTTT
>-|TRBD1|TRBV27|TRBJ1-2
CASRNLTVRDRVIGYGYTF
TGTGCCAGCAGGAACCTCACCGTCCGGGACAGGGTAATTGGCTATGGCTACACCTTC
>-|-|TRBV7-2|TRBJ2-5
CASSPQGLETQYF
TGTGCCAGCAGCCCGCAGGGGCTAGAGACCCAGTACTTC
>once|-|TRBV5-1|TRBJ1-2
CASSLTQGAGYTF
TGCGCCAGCAGCCTCACACAGGGCGCGGGCTACACCTTC
>-|TRBD1|TRBV7-8|TRBJ1-3
CASSLADRLSGNTIYF
TGTGCCAGCAGCTTAGCGGACAGGCTCTCTGGAAACACCATATATTTT
>-|-|TRBV30|TRBJ1-3
CAWSVGGLSGNTIYF
TGTGCCTGGAGTGTGGGGGGGCTCTCTGGAAACACCATATATTTT
>-|TRBD1|TRBV9|TRBJ2-7
CASSAQGAYEQYF
TGTGCCAGCAGCGCACAGGGGGCGTACGAGCAGTACTTC
>-|-|TRBV6-5|TRBJ2-6
CASSYSYSSGANVLTF
TGTGCCAGCAGTTACTCATACAGCTCTGGGGCCAACGTCCTGACTTTC
>-|TRBD1|TRBV24-1|TRBJ1-1
CATSAPGQSEAFF
TGTGCCACCAGTGCCCCGGGACAGTCTGAAGCTTTCTTT
>-|-|TRBV3-1/TRBV3-2|TRBJ1-2
CASSQTGQGGGYTF
TGTGCCAGCAGCCAAACAGGGCAGGGCGGGGGCTACACCTTC
>few|TRBD2|TRBV6-4|TRBJ2-1
CASSDLAGGANEQFF
TGTGCCAGCAGTGATCTAGCGGGGGGGGCGAATGAGCAGTTCTTC
>few|-|TRBV12-2|TRBJ2-5
CASRLDEETQYF
TGTGCAAGTCGCTTAGATGAGGAGACCCAGTACTTC
>-|TRBD1|TRBV7-9|TRBJ2-2
CASSRDRGQVGELFF
TGTGCCAGCAGCCGGGACAGGGGGCAAGTCGGGGAGCTGTTTTTT
>-|TRBD1|TRBV5-1|TRBJ2-1
CASSATPGQGVSNEQFF
TGCGCCAGCAGCGCCACCCCTGGACAGGGGGTAAGCAATGAGCAGTTCTTC
>-|TRBD2|TRBV3-1/TRBV3-2|TRBJ2-7
CASSPFGLAGALYEQYF
TGTGCCAGCAGCCCCTTTGGACTAGCGGGGGCATTATACGAGCAGTACTTC
>-|-|TRBV4-3|TRBJ2-7
CASSQLLVQGAYEQYF
TGCGCCAGCAGCCAATTGTTAGTACAGGGTGCCTACGAGCAGTACTTC
>-|TRBD1|TRBV7-2|TRBJ1-2
CASSRDSNYGYTF
TGTGCCAGCAGCCGGGACAGTAACTATGGCTACACCTTC
>-|-|TRBV4-2|TRBJ2-4
CASSRGINQNIQYF
TGTGCCAGCAGCCGAGGGATTAATCAAAACATTCAGTACTTC
>-|-|TRBV6-5|TRBJ2-1
CASSWNSGAGNNEQFF
TGTGCCAGCAGTTGGAATAGCGGAGCTGGGAACAATGAGCAGTTCTTC
>-|-|TRBV7-8|TRBJ1-1
CASSSLTGGGGTEAFF
TGTGCCAGCAGCTCCTTGACGGGAGGGGGAGGTACTGAAGCTTTCTTT
>-|-|TRBV28|TRBJ1-1
CASSHPNEAFF
TGTGCCAGCAGCCACCCTAATGAAGCTTTCTTT
>-|-|TRBV6-5|TRBJ1-1
CAAAGGPGAFF
TGTGCCGCCGCGGGAGGGCCGGGAGCTTTCTTT
>-|-|TRBV19|TRBJ1-5
CASSMASNQPQHF
TGTGCCAGTAGTATGGCTAGCAATCAGCCCCAGCATTTT
>-|-|TRBV5-5|TRBJ1-3
CASSLSTSGNTIYF
TGTGCCAGCAGCTTGTCTACCTCTGGAAACACCATATATTTT